This is a list of T cell receptor beta chains from one sample in a study of CXCR3-negative and CXCR3-positive naive CD8 T cells. One entry per CDR3 protein, without DNA, is what TCRdb gives after re-calling the 5' RACE reads. The sample spans tens of thousands of distinct CDR3 sequences; the ten largest clones claim 3.5% to 5.5%. The sequencing sample was made of naive CXCR3- CD8+ T cells from blood. The receptors stem from a human donor in good health. Some clones in this sample may be carry-over from other donors' samples. The CDR3 runs from the conserved cysteine through the conserved F or W.

j_gene,v_gene,CDR3aa
TRBJ2-7,TRBV29-1,CSVEVHGSSYEQYF
TRBJ2-7,TRBV10-3,CAILTSGYEQYF
TRBJ2-3,TRBV5-1,CASSLYGSDTQYF
TRBJ2-7,TRBV15,CATSRDRDGAMNEQYF
TRBJ2-7,TRBV7-9,CASSPRGVLSYEQYF
TRBJ2-3,TRBV12-3/TRBV12-4,CASSSAGVEDTQYF
TRBJ2-4,TRBV4-1,CASSQESVRGFRGAKNIQYF
TRBJ2-2,TRBV28,CASSWGTGVAGELFF
TRBJ1-2,TRBV20-1,CSARDSTGASANYGYTF
TRBJ2-7,TRBV5-1,CASSLAIYVQPYEQYF
TRBJ2-7,TRBV25-1,CASSESLYEQYF
TRBJ2-1,TRBV7-9,CASSSQDRAYNEQFF
TRBJ2-7,TRBV7-9,CASSEPGAGDEQYF
TRBJ1-5,TRBV20-1,CSALKGWRFSNQPQHF
TRBJ1-1,TRBV27,CASKGAKGTEAFF
TRBJ2-7,TRBV29-1,CSVEGGRSSYEQYF
TRBJ2-7,TRBV29-1,CSAGAGPYEQYF
TRBJ2-3,TRBV7-3,CASSPKTADTQYF
TRBJ2-7,TRBV7-6,CASSLAGFNEQYF
TRBJ2-3,TRBV6-6,CASSTLERRSTDTQYF
TRBJ2-1,TRBV7-6,CASSNQITTGSYNEQFF
TRBJ1-1,TRBV20-1,CSARDEQGNTEAFF
TRBJ2-1,TRBV6-5,CASTTGTGPFEKQFF
TRBJ2-3,TRBV12-3/TRBV12-4,CASSLFQVSTDTQYF
TRBJ2-3,TRBV9,CASSVQGLHTDTQYF
TRBJ2-1,TRBV7-9,CASSFSPAGIYNEQFF
TRBJ2-3,TRBV6-2/TRBV6-3,CASVPGHRTTDTQYF
TRBJ2-7,TRBV29-1,CSVVGGGHSYEQYF
TRBJ1-1,TRBV12-5,CASGSVAREYTEAFF
TRBJ1-2,TRBV7-9,CASSPTLGDYGYTF
TRBJ2-1,TRBV3-1,CASSPHPGVYNEQFF
TRBJ2-2,TRBV5-1,CASSLDLGDVTGELFF
TRBJ2-1,TRBV12-5,CASGLWGNEQFF
TRBJ1-5,TRBV7-7,CASSVWVDQPQHF
TRBJ2-1,TRBV7-6,CATRRGLAINEQFF
TRBJ1-1,TRBV29-1,CSVLGQENTEAFF
TRBJ1-2,TRBV4-1,CASSPGQNYGYTF
TRBJ2-7,TRBV11-2,CASSLDVTGGTYEQYF
TRBJ2-7,TRBV7-9,CASSLGVVEQYF
TRBJ2-1,TRBV29-1,CSVERLNNEQFF
TRBJ2-1,TRBV5-5,CASSPQGQGYNEQFF
TRBJ2-7,TRBV28,CASSRDRGPRYEQYF
TRBJ2-3,TRBV29-1,CSVASGYTDTQYF
TRBJ2-1,TRBV6-5,CASSPGGYEQFF
TRBJ2-3,TRBV7-3,CASNSGIGTDTQYF